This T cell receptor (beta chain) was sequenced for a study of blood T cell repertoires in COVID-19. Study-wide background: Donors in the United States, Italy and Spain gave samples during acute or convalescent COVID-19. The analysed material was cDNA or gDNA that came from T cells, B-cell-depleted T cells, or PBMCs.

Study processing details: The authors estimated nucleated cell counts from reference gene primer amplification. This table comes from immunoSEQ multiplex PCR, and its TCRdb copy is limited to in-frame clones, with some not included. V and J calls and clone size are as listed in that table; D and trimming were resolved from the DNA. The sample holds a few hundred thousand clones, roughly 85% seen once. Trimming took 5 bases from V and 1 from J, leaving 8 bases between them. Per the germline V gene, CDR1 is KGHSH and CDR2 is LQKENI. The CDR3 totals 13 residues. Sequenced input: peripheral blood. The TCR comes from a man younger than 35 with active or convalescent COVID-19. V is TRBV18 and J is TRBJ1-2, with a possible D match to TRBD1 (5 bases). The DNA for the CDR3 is TGTGCCAGCTCAGAGACAGTTAACTATGGCTACACCTTC. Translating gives CASSETVNYGYTF.